Here is one T cell receptor beta chain with its context. The source of the sample is a study of blood T cell repertoires in COVID-19. Study context: Acute-phase and convalescent COVID-19 samples originated in the United States, Italy and Spain. T cells, B-cell-depleted T cells, or PBMCs provided the cDNA or gDNA that served as material.

V was pared by 6 bases and J by 4 bases, with 16 bases between. The CDR3 has 15 residues. The germline gives CDR1 MNHEY, CDR2 SVGAGI. Per the study methods: Estimation of nucleated cell counts was performed using reference gene primer amplification. The method was immunoSEQ multiplex PCR; TCRdb's version includes in-frame clones alone and lacks a portion of them. D and trimming come from the DNA, and the V and J calls and clone size come from that table. The sample has about 94,000 clones; roughly 80% are singletons. The chain combines TRBV6-5 with TRBJ1-3, with D maybe TRBD1 (5 bases). This TCR came from a human donor in a cohort sampled during active COVID-19. Material for sequencing was peripheral blood. The CDR3 DNA reads TGTGCCAGCAGCAGGGACTCTCGCTCCGGAAACACCATATATTTT. Its translation is CASSRDSRSGNTIYF.